This T cell receptor (beta chain) was identified in a study of T cell responses to AZD1222 COVID-19 vaccine. Study-level findings and limits: Spike-wide coverage was observed for vaccine-associated CD4 TCRs, with dominant responses at 160-218 and 743-854.

TCRdb's copy holds only in-frame clones and misses some; the assay was immunoSEQ multiplex PCR. In the table there are about 120,000 clones, around 92% of which are singletons. CDR3 size: 15 residues. With 3 bases clipped from V and 5 bases from J, the junction kept 4 bases outside the gene matches. Germline-derived CDR1 and CDR2 are LNHDA and SQIVND (reference sequence). On this clone itself: Its specificity is not known.

The chain joins TRBV19 to TRBJ2-1; 10 positions agree with TRBD1. The sequence came from an adult in good health. The source was peripheral blood, collected on day 0 of AZD1222 vaccination. In DNA, the CDR3 is TGTGCCAGTAGTATTCGGACAGGGGGGGACAATGAGCAGTTCTTC. Protein: CASSIRTGGDNEQFF.